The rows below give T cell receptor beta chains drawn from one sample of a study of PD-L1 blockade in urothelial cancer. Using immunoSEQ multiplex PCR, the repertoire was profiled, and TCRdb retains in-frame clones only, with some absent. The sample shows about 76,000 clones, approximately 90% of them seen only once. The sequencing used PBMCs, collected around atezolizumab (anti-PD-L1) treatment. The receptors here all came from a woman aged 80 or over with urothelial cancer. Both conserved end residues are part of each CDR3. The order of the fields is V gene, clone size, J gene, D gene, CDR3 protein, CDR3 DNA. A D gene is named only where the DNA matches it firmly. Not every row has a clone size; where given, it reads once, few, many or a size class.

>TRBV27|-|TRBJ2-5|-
CASSLRSRGRGAWTQYF
TGTGCCAGCAGTTTACGGTCTAGGGGCCGAGGAGCTTGGACCCAGTACTTC
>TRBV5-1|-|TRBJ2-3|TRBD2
CASSLAGGDTQYF
TGCGCCAGCAGCCTAGCGGGAGGAGATACGCAGTATTTT
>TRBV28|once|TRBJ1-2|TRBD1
CAIPGTGPANYGYTF
TGTGCCATCCCCGGGACAGGCCCAGCTAACTATGGCTACACCTTC
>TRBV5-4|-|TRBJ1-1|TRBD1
CASRDRAMNTEAFF
TGTGCCAGTAGGGACAGGGCCATGAACACTGAAGCTTTCTTT
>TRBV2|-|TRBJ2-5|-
CASSDIQETQYF
TGTGCCAGCAGTGATATCCAAGAGACCCAGTACTTC
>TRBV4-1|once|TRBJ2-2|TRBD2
CASSQDTSGRRVRGTGELFF
TGCGCCAGCAGCCAAGATACTAGCGGACGCAGGGTGCGCGGCACCGGGGAGCTGTTTTTT
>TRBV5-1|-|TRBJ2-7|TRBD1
CASSKGQQFYEQYF
TGCGCCAGCAGCAAGGGACAGCAATTCTACGAGCAGTACTTC
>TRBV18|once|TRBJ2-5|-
CASSPALTGTGETQYF
TGTGCCAGCTCACCCGCGCTGACAGGGACTGGGGAGACCCAGTACTTC
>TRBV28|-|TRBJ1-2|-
CASSQYPPRGHYGYTF
TGTGCCAGCAGTCAATACCCGCCGCGGGGGCACTATGGCTACACCTTC
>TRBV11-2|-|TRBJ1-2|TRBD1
CASSSGGRTGGLNTF
TGTGCCAGCAGCTCCGGGGGGCGGACAGGGGGCTTAAACACCTTC
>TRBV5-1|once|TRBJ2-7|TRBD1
CASSGSGTGREQYF
TGCGCCAGCAGCGGCTCCGGGACAGGGCGCGAGCAGTACTTC
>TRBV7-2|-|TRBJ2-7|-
CASSKQAYEQYF
TGTGCCAGCAGCAAACAGGCGTACGAGCAGTACTTC
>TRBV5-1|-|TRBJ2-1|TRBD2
CASSLPGTSAYEQFF
TGCGCCAGCAGCTTACCCGGGACTAGCGCGTATGAGCAGTTCTTC
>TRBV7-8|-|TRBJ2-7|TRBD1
CASSLGSGQHYEQYF
TGTGCCAGCAGCTTAGGGTCGGGACAGCACTACGAGCAGTACTTC
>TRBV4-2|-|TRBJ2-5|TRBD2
CASSLAGGQETQYF
TGTGCCAGCAGTCTAGCGGGGGGACAAGAGACCCAGTACTTC
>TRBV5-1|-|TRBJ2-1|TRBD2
CASSLRTSGTGNEQFF
TGCGCCAGCAGCTTAAGGACTAGCGGGACGGGCAATGAGCAGTTCTTC
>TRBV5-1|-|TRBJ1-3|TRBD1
CASSSGQGTSSGNTIYF
TGCGCCAGCAGCTCGGGACAGGGAACGAGCTCTGGAAACACCATATATTTT
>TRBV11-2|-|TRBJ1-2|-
CASSFQMDYGYTF
TGTGCCAGCAGCTTCCAGATGGACTATGGCTACACCTTC
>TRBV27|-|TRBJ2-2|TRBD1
CASKRQGASNTGELFF
TGTGCCAGCAAACGACAGGGGGCGTCGAACACCGGGGAGCTGTTTTTT
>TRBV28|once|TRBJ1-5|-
CASSLWGTISNQPQHF
TGTGCCAGCAGTTTATGGGGGACTATTAGCAATCAGCCCCAGCATTTT
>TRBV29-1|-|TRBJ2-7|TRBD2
CSVGARRLAGASYEQYF
TGCAGCGTTGGGGCTCGAAGGCTAGCGGGAGCCTCCTACGAGCAGTACTTC
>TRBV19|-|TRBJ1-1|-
CASSMRGSEVNAFF
TGTGCCAGTAGTATGCGGGGGAGCGAGGTAAATGCTTTCTTT
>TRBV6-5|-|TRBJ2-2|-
CASSYEGTGELFF
TGTGCCAGCAGTTACGAGGGAACCGGGGAGCTGTTTTTT
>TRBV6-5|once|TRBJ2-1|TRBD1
CASTSDRGVRDEQFF
TGTGCCAGCACATCGGACAGGGGTGTCCGCGATGAGCAGTTCTTC
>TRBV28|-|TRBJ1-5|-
CASSFGGGRGNQPQHF
TGTGCCAGCAGTTTCGGGGGAGGGAGAGGCAATCAGCCCCAGCATTTT
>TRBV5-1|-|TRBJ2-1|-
CASSPEGTLRAYNEQFF
TGCGCCAGCAGCCCGGAGGGGACCCTTAGGGCCTACAATGAGCAGTTCTTC
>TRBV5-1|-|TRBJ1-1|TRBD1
CASSLTLDRTGRIEAFF
TGCGCCAGCAGCCTGACTTTGGACAGGACGGGCAGGATTGAAGCTTTCTTT
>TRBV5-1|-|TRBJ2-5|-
CASRTSPAYQETQYF
TGCGCCAGTCGAACGTCTCCCGCGTACCAAGAGACCCAGTACTTC
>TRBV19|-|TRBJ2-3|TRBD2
CASSFGTSGIGDTQYF
TGTGCCAGTAGTTTCGGGACTAGCGGGATTGGGGATACGCAGTATTTT
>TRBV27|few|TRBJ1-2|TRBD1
CASSLAPEGGKRGYTF
TGTGCCAGCAGTTTAGCCCCCGAAGGGGGCAAACGTGGCTACACCTTC
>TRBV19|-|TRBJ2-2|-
CASRQTSPGELFF
TGTGCCAGTAGACAGACCTCACCCGGGGAGCTGTTTTTT
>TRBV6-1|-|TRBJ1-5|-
CASSELESRVLLQPQHF
TGTGCCAGCAGTGAATTGGAGAGCAGGGTACTCCTCCAGCCCCAGCATTTT
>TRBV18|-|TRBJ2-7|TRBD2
CASSKTSGRAHEQYF
TGTGCCAGCTCCAAGACTAGCGGGAGGGCCCACGAGCAGTACTTC
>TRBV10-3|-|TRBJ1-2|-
CAISTGFHGYTF
TGTGCCATCAGTACAGGGTTCCATGGCTACACCTTC
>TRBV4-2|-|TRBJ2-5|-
CASSQGLQETQYF
TGTGCCAGCAGCCAAGGATTACAGGAGACCCAGTACTTC
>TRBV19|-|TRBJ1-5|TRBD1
CASSIATGGLSNQPQHF
TGTGCCAGTAGTATAGCTACAGGGGGCCTTAGCAATCAGCCCCAGCATTTT
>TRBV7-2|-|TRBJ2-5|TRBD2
CASSYNPRGAGVYSTQYF
TGTGCCAGCAGCTACAATCCGAGGGGAGCGGGAGTGTATTCGACCCAGTACTTC
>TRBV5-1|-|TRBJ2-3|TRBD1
CASSSGTGVSTDTQYF
TGCGCCAGCAGCTCCGGGACAGGGGTCAGCACAGATACGCAGTATTTT
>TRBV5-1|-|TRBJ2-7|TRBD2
CASSPFGPGAGAPYEQYF
TGCGCCAGCAGCCCATTCGGGCCCGGGGCGGGAGCTCCGTACGAGCAGTACTTC
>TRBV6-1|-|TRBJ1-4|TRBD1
CASSEFSGGTGSEKLFF
TGTGCCAGCAGTGAATTCTCGGGGGGGACAGGGAGTGAAAAACTGTTTTTT
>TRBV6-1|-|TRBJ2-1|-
CASSVPWHEQFF
TGTGCCAGCAGTGTCCCGTGGCATGAGCAGTTCTTC
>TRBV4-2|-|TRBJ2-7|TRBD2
CASSQGLAGGANEQYF
TGTGCCAGCAGCCAGGGACTAGCGGGAGGGGCAAACGAGCAGTACTTC
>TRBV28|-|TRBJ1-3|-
CASSPLGGTGNTIYF
TGTGCCAGCAGCCCCCTAGGAGGGACCGGAAACACCATATATTTT
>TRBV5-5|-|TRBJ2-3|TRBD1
CASQAWDSSTDTQYF
TGTGCCAGTCAAGCTTGGGACAGTTCCACAGATACGCAGTATTTT
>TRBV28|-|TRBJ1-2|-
CASSYQGIVF
TGTGCCAGCAGCTACCAGGGAATCGTTTTC
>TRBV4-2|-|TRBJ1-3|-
CASSQFQLKGSLSGNTIYF
TGTGCCAGCAGCCAGTTTCAGTTGAAAGGGAGTTTGTCTGGAAACACCATATATTTT
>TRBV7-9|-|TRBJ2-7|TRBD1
CASSAQGVSSREQYF
TGTGCCAGCAGCGCGCAGGGGGTTTCGTCTAGGGAGCAGTACTTC